This T cell receptor (beta chain) was profiled in a study of shared clonotypes between healthy human individuals. Clones were sequenced by immunoSEQ multiplex PCR, and TCRdb holds only the in-frame ones, with some missing. The sample records about 2.2 million clones, roughly 95% being singletons. CD45RO-negative, CCR7-selected cells formed the naive CD8 fraction, which excluded terminally differentiated effector memory CD45RA+ cells. Germline V lookup: CDR1 SGHAT, CDR2 FQNNGV. The ends were cut back, 5 bases at V and 9 bases at J, with 14 bases in the middle. This CDR3 comprises 12 residues. Input material: naive CD8+ T cells from PBMCs. The V gene is TRBV11-2, the J gene TRBJ2-7; tentatively, D is TRBD2 (5 bases). This TCR came from a man aged 18 to 30 in good health. Some clones in this sample may be carry-over from other donors' samples. CDR3 nucleotide sequence: TGTGCCAGCAGCCCGGGGTCGTTGTGGCAGTACTTC. Encoded protein: CASSPGSLWQYF.